Below, 21 T cell receptor beta chains from the same sample are listed, as sequenced in a study of cytomegalovirus exposure and HLA in healthy donors (dated 2017 in TCRdb). Library prep was done by the immunoSEQ multiplex PCR assay. For the multiplex PCR, a mixture combining 60 forward primers for TCR Vbeta segments and 13 reverse primers for TCR Jbeta segments was used. As stored in TCRdb, this immuneACCESS dataset retains in-frame rearrangements with V and J assigned. A fraction of the clones does not appear; measured against another copy, unresolved V genes explain less than half of the discrepancy, and the remainder lacks a known reason. Counted in this sample were about 190,000 clones; around 80% of them appeared once. The top ten clonotypes cover about 1.5% of the sample. The sample consisted of PBMCs. The receptor source for this set is a woman in her late teens or twenties in good health and CMV-seronegative.

This chain joins TRBV28 and TRBJ2-7, with 9 bases aligning to TRBD1. V lost 4 bases, J lost 2 bases, and 6 bases stayed unmatched. The CDR3 is made up of 15 amino acids. Looked up from germline, CDR1 is MDHEN and CDR2 is SYDVKM. Here the CDR3 DNA reads TGTGCCAGCAGTTACCTAGGACAGGGGACCTACGAGCAGTACTTC. Protein sequence: CASSYLGQGTYEQYF.

This rearrangement joins TRBV7-9 to TRBJ2-3; 10 positions agree with TRBD1. Germline-derived CDR1 and CDR2 are SEHNR and FQNEAQ (reference sequence). V trimming: 8 bases; J trimming: 4 bases; junction bases outside the gene matches: 9. There are 15 residues in the CDR3. The CDR3 protein is CASSLGTGESDTQYF. The CDR3 bases are TGTGCCAGCTCCCTCGGGACAGGGGAATCAGATACGCAGTATTTT.

The chain has TRBV28 and TRBJ1-1; no clear D gene. With 1 base removed from V and 4 bases from J, the gap between germline ends came to 13 bases. The CDR3 is 15 amino acids. In germline, CDR1 is MDHEN, CDR2 SYDVKM. CDR3 in DNA: TGTGCCAGCAGTTTATCGGCCGGGATTGGCACTGAAGCTTTCTTT. It encodes CASSLSAGIGTEAFF.

The gene calls are TRBV25-1 and TRBJ2-7; a possible D gene is TRBD2 (5 bases). Per the germline V gene, CDR1 is MGHDK and CDR2 is SYGVNS. The CDR3 contains 14 residues. Trimming removed 3 bases at V and 0 bases at J, with 9 bases between. CDR3 sequence reads: CASSEPGNSYEQYF. The CDR3 DNA sequence: TGTGCCAGCAGTGAGCCCGGGAACTCCTACGAGCAGTACTTC.

This clone has just one count. The chain is built from TRBV9 and TRBJ2-1, with 9 positions matching TRBD2. This CDR3 contains 17 residues. V was pared by 2 bases and J by 0 bases, with 6 bases of the junction left unmatched. The germline V gene has CDR1 SGDLS and CDR2 YYNGEE. Here the CDR3 DNA reads TGTGCCAGCAGCGTTGGGGGTAGCGGGAGCTCCTACAATGAGCAGTTCTTC. It translates to CASSVGGSGSSYNEQFF.

The chain links TRBV5-4 to TRBJ2-1, with D maybe TRBD2 (6 bases). Trimming shortened V by 0 bases and J by 4 bases, and 11 bases separated the two germline ends. The length of the CDR3 is 15 residues. Per germline, CDR1 SGHNT and CDR2 YYREEE (reference sequence). This CDR3 reads CASSLGAGRYNEQFF. The DNA of the CDR3 is TGTGCCAGCAGCTTGGGGGCGGGACGGTACAATGAGCAGTTCTTC.

The gene calls are TRBV5-1 and TRBJ1-3; possibly TRBD1 for D (6 bases). V was trimmed by 4 bases and J by 0 bases, leaving 11 bases between them. Germline V gives CDR1 SGHRS, CDR2 YFSETQ. The CDR3 is 15 residues long. CDR3 in amino acids: CASSPGGRSGNTIYF. Written as DNA, the CDR3 is TGCGCCAGCAGCCCTGGGGGCCGCTCTGGAAACACCATATATTTT.

V is TRBV15 and J is TRBJ2-1, with TRBD2 matching over 9 bases. CDR1 is LNHNV, CDR2 YYDKDF, per germline (reference sequence). CDR3 length equals 14 residues. Trimming removed 4 bases from V and 7 bases from J; junction bases left unmatched: 5. The CDR3 DNA sequence: TGTGCCACCAGCACCGAGCTAGCGGGGAATGAGCAGTTCTTC. Amino acids: CATSTELAGNEQFF.

The gene calls are TRBV6-5 and TRBJ1-4; D unclear. The CDR3 sequence is 15 residues long. V shed 6 bases and J shed 7 bases, with 18 bases lying between them. Germline V gene lookup returns CDR1 MNHEY and CDR2 SVGAGI. The CDR3: CASSRGSGWGEKLFF. The CDR3 nucleotides read TGTGCCAGCAGCCGAGGGTCCGGCTGGGGTGAAAAACTGTTTTTT.

The gene calls are TRBV7-2 and TRBJ2-3; a weak D match, TRBD1 (6 bases). V dropped 5 bases and J dropped 1 base, with 10 bases sitting between them. The CDR3 contains 14 residues. The germline V gene encodes CDR1 SGHTA and CDR2 FQGNSA. The CDR3 bases are TGTGCCAGCAGCCATAGACAGGGCACAGATACGCAGTATTTT. Translation: CASSHRQGTDTQYF.

The chain uses TRBV7-2 and TRBJ2-5; 8 bases match TRBD2. The CDR3 runs 15 residues. Germline V gene sequence: CDR1 SGHTA, CDR2 FQGNSA. The ends lost 5 bases at V and 7 bases at J; junction bases unmatched: 12. In DNA form, the CDR3 reads TGTGCCAGCAGCGGATTAACGGGAGGGCCGGGGACCCAGTACTTC. It specifies CASSGLTGGPGTQYF.

The rearrangement links TRBV11-3 to TRBJ2-1; 12 bases agree with TRBD1. The CDR3 covers 15 residues. Losses at the gene ends were 4 bases for V and 9 bases for J; bases not matched to a gene: 7. The germline CDR1 and CDR2 sequences are SGHNT and YENEEA. In nucleotides, the CDR3 is TGTGCCAGCAGCTCACGGGACAGGGGGCGCGGTGAGCAGTTCTTC. Protein sequence: CASSSRDRGRGEQFF. The full variable domain, with the rest looked up from reference TRBV11-3 and TRBJ2-1, is EAGVVQSPRYKIIEKKQPVAFWCNPISGHNTLYWYLQNLGQGPELLIRYENEEAVDDSQLPKDRFSAERLKGVDSTLKIQPAELGDSAVYLCASSSRDRGRGEQFFGPGTRLTVL.

The chain carries TRBV10-3 and TRBJ2-2; 9 bases are shared with TRBD2. The CDR3 length is 16 residues. V shed 6 bases and J 4 bases; nucleotides not matched to a gene: 9. Germline CDR1 ENHRY, CDR2 SYGVKD. The CDR3 sequence: CAIRAFSGRGTGELFF. In nucleotides, the CDR3 is TGTGCCATCAGGGCCTTTAGCGGGAGAGGCACCGGGGAGCTGTTTTTT.

The chain is built from TRBV6-5 and TRBJ2-1; tentatively, D is TRBD2 (5 bases). The CDR3 runs to 12 residues. Looked up from germline, CDR1 is MNHEY and CDR2 is SVGAGI. Trimming shortened V by 7 bases and J by 10 bases, and 14 bases separated the two germline ends. The CDR3 DNA follows: TGTGCCAGCACCTACCTAGAGGGAGAGCAGTTCTTC. It translates to CASTYLEGEQFF.

V gene TRBV5-1 combines with J gene TRBJ2-5; 11 bases line up with TRBD1. The junction had 4 bases not matched to a gene; V was cut back by 4 bases and J by 2 bases. CDR1 is SGHRS, CDR2 YFSETQ, per germline. This CDR3 region has 15 residues. This CDR3 reads CASSHGTGGQETQYF. Here the CDR3 DNA reads TGCGCCAGCAGCCACGGGACAGGGGGACAAGAGACCCAGTACTTC.

The gene calls are TRBV5-1 and TRBJ1-2; D perhaps matches TRBD1 (5 bases). The ends were cut back, 3 bases at V and 4 bases at J, with 13 bases in the middle. The V gene's germline CDR1 is SGHRS and CDR2 YFSETQ. The CDR3 sequence is 14 residues long. The CDR3 coding sequence is TGCGCCAGCAGCTCCGCCGGGACTAGCTATGGCTACACCTTC. It translates to CASSSAGTSYGYTF.

This chain links TRBV2 with TRBJ2-1, with TRBD1 as a possible D gene (6 bases). The CDR3 sequence is 13 residues long. The V gene lost 10 bases and the J gene lost 5 bases, with 15 bases spanning the gap. Germline V gene lookup returns CDR1 SNHLY and CDR2 FYNNEI. The CDR3 nucleotides read TGTGCCACCGAGCCAGGGGCCAACAATGAGCAGTTCTTC. Protein: CATEPGANNEQFF. Full variable domain (rest looked up from reference TRBV2 and TRBJ2-1): EPEVTQTPSHQVTQMGQEVILRCVPISNHLYFYWYRQILGQKVEFLVSFYNNEISEKSEIFDDQFSVERPDGSNFTLKIRSTKLEDSAMYFCATEPGANNEQFFGPGTRLTVL.

Only one count was recorded for this clone. The chain recombines TRBV11-2 with TRBJ2-7, with D maybe TRBD2 (6 bases). The ends were cut back, 0 bases at V and 7 bases at J, with 10 bases in the middle. The CDR3 consists of 13 residues. From germline, CDR1 is SGHAT and CDR2 FQNNGV. CDR3 sequence: CASSLDPAGEQYV. The DNA for the CDR3 is TGTGCCAGCAGCTTAGACCCAGCGGGTGAGCAGTACGTC.

The genes are TRBV10-3 and TRBJ2-3, with D uncertain. The CDR3 covers 15 residues. Germline V gene sequence: CDR1 ENHRY, CDR2 SYGVKD. V was shortened by 3 bases and J by 2 bases, with 12 bases between the two germline ends. The CDR3 spells CAISDRNLNTDTQYF. The CDR3 DNA reads TGTGCCATCAGTGACAGGAACTTGAACACAGATACGCAGTATTTT.

The table lists this clone with a few counts. The chain recombines TRBV2 with TRBJ2-7, with 7 positions matching TRBD1. After removal of 3 bases from V and 5 bases from J, the junction contained 7 bases not matched to a gene. The CDR3 is 14 residues long. Germline values: CDR1 SNHLY, CDR2 FYNNEI. This CDR3 is CASSDNRGLHEQYF. CDR3 sequence (DNA): TGTGCCAGCAGTGACAACAGGGGTTTGCACGAGCAGTACTTC.

The chain uses TRBV29-1 and TRBJ2-1; 13 bases are a match to TRBD2. The length of the CDR3 is 17 residues. The germline CDR1 and CDR2 sequences are SQVTM and ANQGSEA. With V trimmed by 5 bases and J by 0 bases, 7 bases remained unmatched. CDR3 residues: CSVRGTSGASSYNEQFF. As DNA, the CDR3 is TGCAGCGTTCGCGGGACTAGCGGGGCTAGCTCCTACAATGAGCAGTTCTTC.